The 22 T cell receptor beta chains listed next were all sequenced from one sample in a study of glioma-infiltrating T cells after dendritic cell vaccination. Assay: immunoSEQ multiplex PCR; the TCRdb copy retains only in-frame clones and omits some. The table lists about 92,000 clones, 65% to 90% of them singletons. This specimen was blood, taken before dendritic cell vaccination. The receptors stem from a human donor with glioblastoma.

This clone showed up just a few times. The J gene is TRBJ2-7, the V gene TRBV4-3, with 9 bases aligning to TRBD2. The length of the CDR3 is 17 residues. V was clipped by 0 bases and J by 3 bases; unmatched bases: 9. Germline V gene sequence: CDR1 LGHNA, CDR2 YSLEER. The CDR3 DNA follows: TGCGCCAGCAGCCAAGATCTGGCGAGCGGGGGGATCTACGAGCAGTACTTC. It is translated as CASSQDLASGGIYEQYF.

V gene TRBV7-2 combines with J gene TRBJ2-3; 11 nucleotides match TRBD2. The CDR3 length is 16 residues. Germline V CDR1 and CDR2: SGHTA, FQGNSA. With V trimmed by 5 bases and J by 2 bases, 6 bases remained unmatched. The CDR3 coding sequence is TGTGCCAGCAGCGTCTTACTAGCGGGGGCCACAGATACGCAGTATTTT. This gives the protein CASSVLLAGATDTQYF.

This chain connects TRBV6-4 to TRBJ2-2, with D perhaps matching TRBD2 (5 bases). Trimming cost V 5 bases and J 6 bases, with 16 bases left between them. Per the germline V gene, CDR1 is MRHNA and CDR2 is SNTAGT. The CDR3 extends over 15 amino acids. CDR3 in amino acids: CASSSTGEGSGELFF. As DNA, the CDR3 is TGTGCCAGCAGTTCTACCGGGGAAGGGTCCGGGGAGCTGTTTTTT.

The V call is TRBV5-1, the J call TRBJ1-1, with D possibly TRBD1 on 6 matching bases. With 0 bases removed from V and 0 bases from J, the gap between germline ends came to 9 bases. The CDR3 runs to 15 residues. Germline V CDR1 and CDR2: SGHRS, YFSETQ. DNA of the CDR3: TGCGCCAGCAGCTTGGAGGGGGACATGAACACTGAAGCTTTCTTT. It is translated as CASSLEGDMNTEAFF.

This clone appeared once. This chain links TRBV9 with TRBJ2-5, with 9 bases matching TRBD2. CDR1 is SGDLS, CDR2 YYNGEE, per germline. The CDR3 has 16 amino acids. With V trimmed by 0 bases and J by 4 bases, 7 bases remained unmatched. This CDR3 reads CASSVGSSGVGETQYF. The CDR3 DNA follows: TGTGCCAGCAGCGTAGGGTCTAGCGGGGTAGGAGAGACCCAGTACTTC.

The chain is built from TRBV9 and TRBJ2-2; 7 nucleotides line up with TRBD2. Looked up from germline, CDR1 is SGDLS and CDR2 is YYNGEE. The CDR3 totals 16 residues. The junction had 14 bases not matched to a gene; V was cut back by 4 bases and J by 8 bases. CDR3 region: CASSPRWRGSWGELFF. The CDR3 region has the DNA TGTGCCAGCAGCCCTCGTTGGCGCGGGAGTTGGGGGGAGCTGTTTTTT.

The V and J genes are TRBV7-9 and TRBJ1-4; 9 nucleotides match TRBD1. This CDR3 is 15 amino acids long. V dropped 5 bases and J dropped 2; count of bases not matched to a gene: 3. CDR1 is SEHNR and CDR2 is FQNEAQ in the germline V gene (reference sequence). CDR3 amino acids: CASSAGQGTNEKLFF. The CDR3 nucleotides are TGTGCCAGCAGCGCGGGACAGGGTACTAATGAAAAACTGTTTTTT.

The chain joins TRBV18 to TRBJ2-7; weak D call: TRBD2 (5 bases). Germline values: CDR1 KGHSH, CDR2 LQKENI. The CDR3 spans 17 residues. V was pared by 2 bases and J by 6 bases, with 23 bases between. DNA for the CDR3: TGTGCCAGCTCACCAAGAGTCCAGACGTCCGGTGCGGGCGAGCAGTACTTC. Translated: CASSPRVQTSGAGEQYF.

The chain recombines TRBV6-1 with TRBJ1-5; D gene uncertain. This CDR3 has 14 amino acids. The germline V gene encodes CDR1 MNHNS and CDR2 SASEGT. V was shortened by 7 bases and J by 4 bases, with 14 bases between the two germline ends. DNA for the CDR3: TGTGCCAGCACCCCACGGAGCCTTAATCAGCCCCAGCATTTT. Translating it yields CASTPRSLNQPQHF.

V and J are TRBV5-4 and TRBJ2-7; TRBD2 matches 7 bases. The trim removed 2 bases at V and 6 bases at J, leaving 14 bases unmatched. There are 16 residues in the CDR3. Germline values: CDR1 SGHNT, CDR2 YYREEE (reference sequence). CDR3 loop: CASSFKGGASLSEQYF. CDR3 sequence (DNA): TGTGCCAGCAGCTTTAAGGGAGGGGCCTCTCTCTCCGAGCAGTACTTC.

The CDR3 DNA follows: TGTGCCAGTACAACGTGGACTAGCGGGAACTACGAGCAGTACTTC. Translation: CASTTWTSGNYEQYF. J is TRBJ2-7 and V is TRBV28; 12 nucleotides agree with TRBD2. CDR3 length: 15 amino acids. Germline V gives CDR1 MDHEN, CDR2 SYDVKM. Germline trimming cut 9 bases from V and 3 bases from J; bases unmatched to any gene: 9.

About this clone itself: Mismatch with germline at one junction end may stem from a read error. The chain carries TRBV4-1 and TRBJ1-2, with no clear D. This CDR3 is 15 amino acids long. The germline gives CDR1 MGHRA, CDR2 YSYEKL. CDR3 DNA sequence: TGCGCCAGCAGCCAAGAGAGGTACTCTAAATATGGCTACACCTTC. Encoded protein: CASSQERYSKYGYTF.

This chain links TRBV7-6 with TRBJ1-1; D may be TRBD1 (5 bases). The CDR3 length is 15 residues. Germline CDR1 and CDR2: SGHVS and FNYEAQ. V lost 0 bases and J 6 bases, leaving 14 bases between the germline ends. CDR3 DNA sequence: TGTGCCAGCAGCTTAGCGCAGGGTTTGGAAGCTGAAGCTTTCTTT. It translates to CASSLAQGLEAEAFF.

This sequence joins TRBV2 and TRBJ1-1, with D possibly TRBD1 on 6 matching bases. Per the germline V gene, CDR1 is SNHLY and CDR2 is FYNNEI. The CDR3 is made up of 14 amino acids. V lost 5 bases and J lost 4, with 14 bases in between. This CDR3 reads CASSFKQGSTEAFF. The CDR3, as DNA: TGTGCCAGCAGTTTCAAACAGGGATCCACTGAAGCTTTCTTT.

V and J are TRBV10-3 and TRBJ2-1, with a possible D match to TRBD2 (6 bases). Deletions cut 5 bases from V and 9 bases from J, with 8 bases between. Germline V lookup: CDR1 ENHRY, CDR2 SYGVKD. The CDR3 runs 11 residues. For the CDR3, the DNA is TGTGCCATCAGTCTGCGGGGTGAGCAGTTCTTC. Residues: CAISLRGEQFF.

This clone occurred a few times. The gene calls are TRBV6-1 and TRBJ2-5; TRBD1 agrees at 10 bases. The V gene's germline CDR1 is MNHNS and CDR2 SASEGT. The length of the CDR3 is 15 residues. With 1 base clipped from V and 5 bases from J, the junction kept 4 bases outside the gene matches. The CDR3 DNA reads as TGTGCCAGCAGTGAAGGGACAGGGGGTGTGGAGACCCAGTACTTC. Amino acids: CASSEGTGGVETQYF.

Only a few counts were recorded for this clone. The chain uses TRBV11-2 and TRBJ2-5, with 9 positions matching TRBD2. The J call may be wrong; the DNA end is better matched by TRBJ2-7. This CDR3 has 14 residues. Per the germline V gene, CDR1 is SGHAT and CDR2 is FQNNGV. In nucleotides, the CDR3 is TGTGCCAGCAGCCGTAGCGGGAGTGGATACGAGCAGTACTTC. Translation gives CASSRSGSGYEQYF.

This chain joins TRBV6-5 and TRBJ2-7; D is undetermined. CDR3 length: 13 amino acids. CDR1 and CDR2 from the germline V gene are MNHEY and SVGAGI. The V gene lost 0 bases and the J gene lost 4 bases, with 7 bases spanning the gap. CDR3 DNA sequence: TGTGCCAGCAGTTACTCTGGCAGGTACGAGCAGTACTTC. Translating it yields CASSYSGRYEQYF.

This clone was seen a few times. The V gene is TRBV4-1, the J gene TRBJ1-6, with D possibly TRBD1 on 6 matching bases. CDR1 is MGHRA, CDR2 YSYEKL, per germline. This CDR3 contains 16 residues. V was shortened by 0 bases and J by 3 bases, with 9 bases between the two germline ends. CDR3: CASSQELGHYNSPLHF. The CDR3 DNA reads as TGCGCCAGCAGCCAAGAGCTGGGACACTATAATTCACCCCTCCACTTT.

Note on this clone: In the same sample, other DNA sequences code for this CDR3. The chain uses TRBV9 and TRBJ2-7, with 7 bases aligning to TRBD2. Germline CDR1 is SGDLS and CDR2 is YYNGEE. The CDR3 extends over 14 amino acids. Trimming removed 0 bases from V and 1 base from J; junction bases left unmatched: 1. The CDR3 protein is CASSVAAGSYEQYF. CDR3 nucleotide sequence: TGTGCCAGCAGCGTAGCAGCGGGATCCTACGAGCAGTACTTC.

This clone was observed a few times. V usage is TRBV6-5 and J usage is TRBJ1-4; perhaps TRBD1 as D (6 bases). The V end lost 6 bases, the J end lost 0 bases, and 8 bases lay between the germline ends. The length of the CDR3 is 14 residues. CDR1 is MNHEY and CDR2 is SVGAGI in the germline V gene. DNA of the CDR3: TGTGCCAGCAGGACAGGTGCAACTAATGAAAAACTGTTTTTT. This sequence encodes CASRTGATNEKLFF.

This chain connects TRBV2 to TRBJ2-7; 9 positions match TRBD1. Germline-derived CDR1 and CDR2 are SNHLY and FYNNEI. This CDR3 comprises 14 residues. Trimming at V came to 8 bases and at J to 5 bases, leaving 10 bases not matched to a gene. CDR3 loop: CASVRRTGVNEQYF. The CDR3 nucleotides read TGTGCCAGCGTCAGGCGGACAGGGGTCAACGAGCAGTACTTC.